A single sample gave rise to the 5 T cell receptor beta chains below, sequenced in a study of CD8+CD57+ T cells in acquired aplastic anemia listed by TCRdb under 2018. Patients chosen for sequencing had shown expansion of CD8+CD57+ cells by flow cytometry. The data were produced on an Illumina HiSeq 2000. Genomic DNA served as template for TCR beta VDJ combination and CDR3 sequence profiling. TCRdb reworked the public reads: Q25 trimming with fastp, MiXCR clone assembly, productive beta chains retained. Merged by CDR3 protein, the rows form single entries marked with the most common genes and DNA. In all, the sample holds under 350,000 distinct CDR3 sequences, and roughly 61% of those were seen once. The ten largest clones capture around 1.2% of the sample. The sample consisted of sorted CD4+, CD8+, or CD8+CD57+ T cells (not recorded which) from PBMCs. The receptors originated from a human donor with aplastic anemia.

This clonotype was recorded a few times. The CDR3 DNA follows: TGTGCCATCGGGGCAGGGAATAATTCACCCCTCCACTTT. The encoded protein is CAIGAGNNSPLHF. The J gene is TRBJ1-6, the V gene TRBV10-3, with D perhaps TRBD1 (5 bases). CDR3 size: 13 residues. Trimming cost V 8 bases and J 5 bases, with 10 bases left between them. The V gene's germline CDR1 is ENHRY and CDR2 SYGVKD.

Here the CDR3 DNA reads TGTGCCAGCAGTGAGTTTGTGGCCTACCCGGCTGAGCAGTTCTTC. It encodes CASSEFVAYPAEQFF. The gene calls are TRBV6-1 and TRBJ2-1; D gene uncertain. Germline CDR1 reads MNHNS; CDR2 reads SASEGT. The V gene lost 3 bases and the J gene lost 9 bases, with 18 bases spanning the gap. This CDR3 region has 15 residues.

This sequence joins TRBV11-2 and TRBJ2-7, with unresolved D. The V end was cut by 8 bases, the J end by 3 bases, with 14 bases between. This CDR3 region has 13 residues. The germline V gene has CDR1 SGHAT and CDR2 FQNNGV. The chain's CDR3 is CASEDDNNYEQYF. The CDR3 coding sequence is TGTGCCAGCGAAGACGACAATAACTACGAGCAGTACTTC.

This clonotype has a single count. The chain employs TRBV4-1 and TRBJ2-5; D remains unclear. Germline values: CDR1 MGHRA, CDR2 YSYEKL. The CDR3 is made up of 13 amino acids. Trimming left V 5 bases short and J 1 base short, with 8 bases between. CDR3 sequence: CASSVAFQETQYF. The CDR3 DNA reads TGCGCCAGCAGCGTGGCTTTCCAAGAGACCCAGTACTTC.

This clonotype came up a few times. The rearrangement joins TRBV18 to TRBJ1-1; weak D call: TRBD1 (5 bases). CDR3 length: 15 residues. Germline values: CDR1 KGHSH, CDR2 LQKENI. Trimming took off 3 bases at V and 2 bases at J, with 13 bases between the two ends. Here the CDR3 reads CASSPPGLINTEAFF. CDR3 in DNA: TGTGCCAGCTCACCCCCGGGACTCATAAACACTGAAGCTTTCTTT.